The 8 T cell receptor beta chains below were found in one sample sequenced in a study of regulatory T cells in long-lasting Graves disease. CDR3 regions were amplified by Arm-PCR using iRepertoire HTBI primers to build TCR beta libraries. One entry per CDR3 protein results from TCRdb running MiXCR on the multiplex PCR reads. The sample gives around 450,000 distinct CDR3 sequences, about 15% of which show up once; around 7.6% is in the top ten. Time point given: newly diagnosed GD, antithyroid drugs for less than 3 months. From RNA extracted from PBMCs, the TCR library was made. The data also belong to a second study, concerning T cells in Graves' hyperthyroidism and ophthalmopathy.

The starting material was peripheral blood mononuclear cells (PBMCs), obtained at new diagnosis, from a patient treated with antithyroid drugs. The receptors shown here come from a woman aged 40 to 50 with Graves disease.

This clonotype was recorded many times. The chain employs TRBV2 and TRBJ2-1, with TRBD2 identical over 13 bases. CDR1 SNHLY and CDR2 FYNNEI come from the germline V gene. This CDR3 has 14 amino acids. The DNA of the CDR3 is TGTACTTCCGGGACTAGCGGGGTTACAGGGGAGCAGTTCTTC. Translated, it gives CTSGTSGVTGEQFF.

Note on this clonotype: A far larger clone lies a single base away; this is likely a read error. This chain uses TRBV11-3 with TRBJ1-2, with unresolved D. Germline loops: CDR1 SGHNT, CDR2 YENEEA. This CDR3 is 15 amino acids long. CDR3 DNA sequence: TGTGCCAGCAGTTTAGTGGAGGGCATTAACTATGGCTACACCTTC. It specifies CASSLVEGINYGYTF.

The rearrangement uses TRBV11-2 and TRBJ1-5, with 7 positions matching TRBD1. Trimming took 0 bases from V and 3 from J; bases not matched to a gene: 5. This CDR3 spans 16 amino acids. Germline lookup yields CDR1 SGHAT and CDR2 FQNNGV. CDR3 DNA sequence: TGTGCCAGCAGCTTAGATCGACAGGGACCCAATCAGCCCCAGCATTTT. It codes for CASSLDRQGPNQPQHF.

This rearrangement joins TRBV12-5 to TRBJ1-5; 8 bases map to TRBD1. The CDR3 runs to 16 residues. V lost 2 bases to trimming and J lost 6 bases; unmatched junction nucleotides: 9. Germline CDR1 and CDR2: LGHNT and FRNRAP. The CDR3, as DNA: TGTGCTAGTGGTTTGACAGACAGGGGTGTAGGTCAGCCCCAGCATTTT. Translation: CASGLTDRGVGQPQHF.

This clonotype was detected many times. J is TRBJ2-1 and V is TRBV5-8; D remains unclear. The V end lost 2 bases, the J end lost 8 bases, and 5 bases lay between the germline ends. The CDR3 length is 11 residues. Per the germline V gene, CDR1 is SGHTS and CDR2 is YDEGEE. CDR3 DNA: TGTGCCAGCAGCTTTTTTGATGAGCAGTTCTTC. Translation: CASSFFDEQFF.

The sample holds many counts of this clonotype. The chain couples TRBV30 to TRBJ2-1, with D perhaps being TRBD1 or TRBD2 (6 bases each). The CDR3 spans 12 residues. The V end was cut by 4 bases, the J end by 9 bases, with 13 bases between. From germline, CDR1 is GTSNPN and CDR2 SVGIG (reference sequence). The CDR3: CAWTRGAGEQFF. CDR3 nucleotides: TGTGCCTGGACAAGGGGGGCGGGTGAGCAGTTCTTC.

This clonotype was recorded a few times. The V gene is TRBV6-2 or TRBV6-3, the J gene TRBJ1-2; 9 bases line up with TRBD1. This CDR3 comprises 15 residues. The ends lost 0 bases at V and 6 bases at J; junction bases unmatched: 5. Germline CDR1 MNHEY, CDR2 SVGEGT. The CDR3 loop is CASSYSEQGADGYTF. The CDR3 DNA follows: TGTGCCAGCAGTTACTCAGAACAGGGGGCGGATGGCTACACCTTC.

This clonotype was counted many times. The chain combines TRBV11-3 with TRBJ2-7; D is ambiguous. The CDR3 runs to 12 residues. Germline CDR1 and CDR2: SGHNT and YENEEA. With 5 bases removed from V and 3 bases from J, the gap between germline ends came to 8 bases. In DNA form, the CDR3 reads TGTGCCAGCAGCCCCGCGGTCTACGAGCAGTACTTC. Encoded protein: CASSPAVYEQYF. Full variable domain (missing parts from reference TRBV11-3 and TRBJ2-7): EAGVVQSPRYKIIEKKQPVAFWCNPISGHNTLYWYLQNLGQGPELLIRYENEEAVDDSQLPKDRFSAERLKGVDSTLKIQPAELGDSAVYLCASSPAVYEQYFGPGTRLTVT.